Below, one TCR beta chain is given with its context. The sample comes from a study of cytomegalovirus exposure and HLA in healthy donors. PCR was performed using 60 Vbeta and 13 Jbeta primers. TCRdb's table, derived via immunoSEQ multiplex PCR, lists solely in-frame clones and lacks some. Here the sample spans roughly 72,000 clones, about 67% being singletons. CDR3 length equals 14 residues. CDR1 is MDHEN and CDR2 is SYDVKM in the germline V gene. Germline trimming cut 3 bases from V and 0 bases from J; bases unmatched to any gene: 0. This TCR came from a human donor in good health. The sample was PBMCs. The J gene is TRBJ1-1, the V gene TRBV28, with 8 bases lining up with TRBD1. The CDR3 DNA reads TGTGCCAGCAGTTTGACAGGGGTGAACACTGAAGCTTTCTTT. Encoded protein: CASSLTGVNTEAFF.